Listed here is a single TCR beta chain. Clones were sequenced by immunoSEQ multiplex PCR, and TCRdb holds only the in-frame ones, with some missing. The table records some 140,000 clones, 79% of them present only once. This specimen belongs to a study of blood T cell repertoires in COVID-19. Background on the study: Material from acute and convalescent COVID-19 was sourced from the United States, Italy and Spain. The analysed material was cDNA or gDNA that came from T cells, B-cell-depleted T cells, or PBMCs.

The receptor comes from a man in his sixties with acute or convalescent COVID-19. The source material was peripheral blood.

CDR3 sequence (DNA): TGTGCCAGCAGCTTTGGCGGGGAGAACACTGAAGCTTTCTTT. It encodes CASSFGGENTEAFF. The chain carries TRBV7-9 and TRBJ1-1; D not certain. Trimming cost V 3 bases and J 1 base, with 9 bases left between them. The CDR3 loop spans 14 amino acids. Germline V gene sequence: CDR1 SEHNR, CDR2 FQNEAQ (reference sequence).